This T cell receptor beta chain originates from a study of Ad26.COV2.S vaccination and SARS-CoV-2 variants (dated by TCRdb to about 2021). Regarding the research as a whole: Donors in the vaccine arm were drawn from COV1001, a phase I-IIa trial of Ad26.COV2.S in healthy adults that was multicentre, randomized, double-blind and placebo-controlled. Dosing of Ad26.COV2.S was intramuscular, at either 5x10^10 or 1x10^11 viral particles, delivered as one shot or as two shots spaced 56 days apart. The specificity and breadth of SARS-CoV-2-reactive T cell receptors after Ad26.COV2.S vaccination were assessed by TCRbeta repertoire sequencing. A total of around 32 samples were included in the TCR-sequenced set, comprising around 19 Ad26.COV2.S vaccine recipients, 5 placebo recipients and 8 SARS-CoV-2 convalescent individuals. Participants in the trial were split at random into five groups of five each, receiving low-dose or high-dose Ad26.COV2.S once or twice, or else placebo on both occasions. Investigators remained blinded to trial group allocation during experiments and outcome assessment. Study-wide findings and limitations: The study lacked the statistical power to compare responses across vaccine doses or regimens. Spike-specific TCR breadth was higher in Ad26.COV2.S recipients than in placebo recipients (P = 0.0014). Comparable non-spike TCR breadth was observed between vaccine and placebo recipients, consistent with only spike being contained in the vaccine. The authors noted that the TCR breadth and depth analyses may have underestimated total T cell responses. After vaccination, spike-specific CD8+ and CD4+ T cell responses were reported to show substantial breadth.

The treatment or condition label, as the study defines it: some 19 received Ad26.COV2.S at low or high dose, single or two shots; 5 received placebo; per-sample allocation not given. For vaccine and placebo recipients, repertoires were sequenced using samples collected on day 63 after the first injection. Between 29 July and 7 August 2020, Cohort 1b enrolled some 25 adults aged 18-55 years at one site in Boston, USA. Ad26.COV2.S was a replication-incompetent adenovirus type 26 vector that expressed a prefusion-stabilized SARS-CoV-2 spike protein derived from the original Wuhan strain. The immunoSEQ Assay was the method used to sequence TCRbeta CDR3 regions. After extraction, genomic DNA underwent amplification by bias-controlled multiplex PCR, followed by high-throughput sequencing. Concerning the study's data processing: Collapsing and filtering of sequences were performed to quantify the absolute abundance of each unique TCRbeta CDR3 region. T cell fraction was estimated by normalizing TCRbeta template counts to usable DNA, with usable DNA measured through amplification of reference genes found in all nucleated cells. Repertoire TCRs were annotated as SARS-CoV-2-specific when V gene, CDR3 amino acid sequence and J gene were exactly matched to a known reactive TCR set. The reference SARS-CoV-2 TCR set came from MIRA and was filtered for enrichment in COVID-19-positive ImmuneCODE repertoires, removing public or cross-reactive TCRs. Using the MIRA antigens, annotated TCRs were further analysed by specific ORF or by position within an ORF. Breadth was defined as annotated unique rearrangements over total unique productive rearrangements; depth was the summed frequency of those rearrangements. TCR breadth was compared between groups using two-sided Wilcoxon rank-sum tests. This is the immuneACCESS table as TCRdb keeps it, with only in-frame sequences that have V and J called. A part of the clones is gone; compared with another copy, unresolved V genes explain less than half, and the rest is unexplained. That table supplies the V and J calls and clone size; D and trimming were determined from the DNA. In this sample the table shows approximately 500,000 clones, approximately 88% of which occur a single time. The top ten clones comprise around 13% of the sample.

About this clone itself: This clone's antigen is unknown. Base qualities are missing; no much larger clone stands one base away.

The CDR3 covers 15 residues, taking in both the cysteine and the phenylalanine. Left in the record is the CDR3 DNA by itself, 45 bases read in frame from the first base. Deletion took 0 bases off V and 4 bases off J, with a span of 9 bases between the germline ends. From a lookup of the germline V gene, CDR1 and CDR2 are LGHNA and YSLEER. Sequencing was performed on peripheral blood, taken in a trial of Ad26.COV2.S vaccine versus placebo. The V and J segments used are TRBV4-3 and TRBJ2-2, and possibly TRBD1, on 5 matching bases. The source of this sequence is a person aged 18 to 59 who received the Ad26.COV2.S COVID-19 vaccine or a placebo. The CDR3 reads as follows: CASSQEGQSTGELFF. The sequence in DNA is TGCGCCAGCAGCCAAGAGGGGCAGAGCACCGGGGAGCTGTTTTTT.